In this sample, the clone carrying this T cell receptor beta chain turned up a few times. These data are taken from a study of beta chain features in type 1 diabetes. Sequenced material consisted of expressed TCRB transcripts (all of the isolated RNA was reverse transcribed). Clones were read by immunoSEQ multiplex PCR, and TCRdb kept only the in-frame ones, dropping some. The sample holds 200,000 to 300,000 clones; 25% to 35% are singletons and the top ten take 3.5% to 4%. V shed 2 bases and J 5 bases; nucleotides not matched to a gene: 10. Germline CDR1 GTSNPN, CDR2 SVGIG (reference sequence). The CDR3 consists of 15 residues.

Sequenced material: central memory CD4+ T cells from blood. V is TRBV30 and J is TRBJ2-7, with 9 bases that match TRBD1. This sequence originates from a man aged 25 to 40 in good health. The CDR3 nucleotides are TGTGCCTGGAGTAAACCCGGGACAGGGAGGAACGAGCAGTACTTC. Translation gives CAWSKPGTGRNEQYF.